This T cell receptor (beta chain) was identified during a study of T cells in Graves' hyperthyroidism and ophthalmopathy. Notes on the study in general: Most expanded thyroid clonotypes above 0.001 recurred in blood. Model-based prediction identified ophthalmopathy a median around 6.5 months prior to its onset.

The investigators amplified TCR beta CDR3 regions from RNA transcripts. The HTBI primer set drove a first-round RT-PCR of the TCR CDR3. TCRdb recomputed calls from the multiplex PCR reads with MiXCR, one row per CDR3 protein. The data contain about 520,000 distinct CDR3 sequences, less than 25% of them seen just once; the ten biggest clones take up approximately 25%. This clonotype has at least ten counts. Its antigen is as yet unknown. The ends were cut back, 6 bases at V and 15 bases at J, with 18 bases in the middle. There are 12 residues in the CDR3. Germline V CDR1 and CDR2: SEHNR, FQNEAQ (reference sequence). With a duration under 2 months, the hyperthyroidism was newly diagnosed in patients aged 18 to 65. It was 8.5 to 10 ml of fresh peripheral blood that supplied the PBMCs.

The V gene is TRBV7-9, the J gene TRBJ2-1; the D gene could be TRBD1 or TRBD2 (6 bases each). This receptor was taken from a man aged 18 to 35 with Graves' hyperthyroidism. The sample taken for sequencing was blood. Here the CDR3 reads CASRPFGGLPFF. The CDR3 nucleotides read TGTGCCAGCAGACCCTTCGGGGGCCTCCCGTTCTTC. The whole variable domain, filled in from reference TRBV7-9 and TRBJ2-1, reads DTGVSQNPRHKITKRGQNVTFRCDPISEHNRLYWYRQTLGQGPEFLTYFQNEAQLEKSRLLSDRFSAERPKGSFSTLEIQRTEQGDSAMYLCASRPFGGLPFFGPGTRLTVL.